Listed below are T cell receptor beta chains from one sample, sequenced in a study of blood T cell repertoires in COVID-19. Profiled with immunoSEQ multiplex PCR; TCRdb holds only in-frame clones, not every one. Of about 380,000 clones listed, roughly 91% were seen once; the top ten hold 1.2%. Material for sequencing was PBMCs or T cells enriched from blood (not recorded which). The source of these receptors is a woman aged 18 to 35 who had recovered from COVID-19. Both conserved end residues are part of each CDR3. A D gene is named only where the DNA matches it firmly. The listing skips clone size in some rows; elsewhere it reads once, few, many or a size class.

J,D,size,V,CDR3,DNA
TRBJ1-1,NA,NA,TRBV5-1,CASSLARANTEAFF,TGCGCCAGCAGCTTGGCCAGGGCGAACACTGAAGCTTTCTTT
TRBJ1-6,TRBD1,NA,TRBV24-1,CATKDRAYCTLHF,TGTGCCACCAAGGACAGGGCCTACTGCACTCTCCACTTT
TRBJ1-2,TRBD1,NA,TRBV9,CASSVEWGWDRGQDYGYTF,TGTGCCAGCAGCGTAGAGTGGGGATGGGACAGGGGGCAAGACTATGGCTACACCTTC
TRBJ1-4,TRBD1,NA,TRBV2,CASSPTAGGTNEKLFF,TGTGCCAGCAGTCCGACCGCAGGGGGAACTAATGAAAAACTGTTTTTT
TRBJ2-5,NA,NA,TRBV5-1,CASSSLQGNQETQYF,TGCGCCAGCAGCTCGCTCCAGGGTAACCAAGAGACCCAGTACTTC
TRBJ1-3,NA,NA,TRBV3-1/TRBV3-2,CASSPTGTNTIYF,TGTGCCAGCAGCCCTACAGGGACCAACACCATATATTTT
TRBJ1-1,TRBD1,few,TRBV7-9,CASSPPGQGGTEAFF,TGTGCCAGCAGCCCCCCGGGACAGGGGGGCACTGAAGCTTTCTTT
TRBJ1-5,NA,NA,TRBV18,CASSPRVGQNYQPQHF,TGTGCCAGCTCACCACGGGTAGGACAGAATTATCAGCCCCAGCATTTT
TRBJ2-1,NA,NA,TRBV2,CASGQRNEQFF,TGTGCCAGCGGCCAACGAAATGAGCAGTTCTTC
TRBJ1-2,NA,NA,TRBV7-2,CASSPGSYGYTF,TGTGCCAGCAGCCCCGGTTCCTATGGCTACACCTTC
TRBJ1-5,NA,few,TRBV3-1/TRBV3-2,CASSQGAGNQPQHF,TGTGCCAGCAGCCAAGGTGCGGGCAATCAGCCCCAGCATTTT
TRBJ2-3,TRBD2,NA,TRBV9,CASSVGSGGYLTDTQYF,TGTGCCAGCAGCGTAGGTAGCGGGGGGTACCTCACAGATACGCAGTATTTT
TRBJ2-4,NA,NA,TRBV28,CASSLSLDQNIQYF,TGTGCCAGCAGTTTATCGCTAGATCAAAACATTCAGTACTTC
TRBJ2-5,NA,NA,TRBV6-1,CASSEIAAPETQYF,TGTGCCAGCAGTGAAATTGCGGCTCCAGAGACCCAGTACTTC
TRBJ1-3,TRBD1,NA,TRBV27,CASRGTGGAGNTIYF,TGTGCCAGCAGGGGGACAGGGGGAGCTGGAAACACCATATATTTT
TRBJ1-1,NA,NA,TRBV7-8,CASSPREGNTEAFF,TGTGCCAGCAGCCCCAGGGAGGGGAACACTGAAGCTTTCTTT
TRBJ1-2,NA,few,TRBV19,CASSLLGGDYGYTF,TGTGCCAGTAGTCTCCTAGGGGGAGACTATGGCTACACCTTC
TRBJ1-6,NA,NA,TRBV5-1,CASSLVSNSPLHF,TGCGCCAGCAGCTTGGTCTCGAATTCACCCCTCCACTTT
TRBJ1-2,NA,NA,TRBV2,CATPGGHYGYTF,TGTGCCACTCCGGGAGGCCACTATGGCTACACCTTC
TRBJ1-2,TRBD1,NA,TRBV9,CASSVSVEQGADGYTF,TGTGCCAGCAGCGTATCCGTCGAACAGGGGGCTGATGGCTACACCTTC
TRBJ1-5,NA,NA,TRBV7-2,CASSSRQALVPQHF,TGTGCCAGCAGCTCCCGACAGGCCCTTGTGCCCCAGCATTTT
TRBJ1-5,TRBD1,NA,TRBV28,CASSFSVEGAPQHF,TGTGCCAGCAGTTTCTCAGTCGAGGGGGCGCCCCAGCATTTT
TRBJ1-2,NA,NA,TRBV4-3,CASSQDLPGIDGYTF,TGCGCCAGCAGCCAAGATCTCCCAGGGATTGATGGCTACACCTTC
TRBJ1-6,TRBD1,few,TRBV7-2,CASSLVGSGRGRNSPLHF,TGTGCCAGCAGCTTAGTAGGGAGCGGAAGGGGGCGGAATTCACCCCTCCACTTT
TRBJ2-7,TRBD2,NA,TRBV7-2,CASRDPEALAGDVGEQYF,TGTGCCAGCAGAGACCCGGAGGCTCTAGCGGGGGATGTTGGGGAGCAGTACTTC
TRBJ2-3,NA,once,TRBV5-1,CASSLGQGMRDTQYF,TGCGCCAGCAGCTTAGGGCAGGGGATGAGAGATACGCAGTATTTT
TRBJ1-1,NA,NA,TRBV7-2,CASSRDSMTEAFF,TGTGCCAGCAGCCGTGACAGCATGACTGAAGCTTTCTTT
TRBJ1-1,TRBD1,NA,TRBV28,CASSQRTGGITEAFF,TGTGCCAGCAGTCAACGAACAGGGGGGATCACTGAAGCTTTCTTT
TRBJ2-2,TRBD2,NA,TRBV29-1,CSVVGGAFDTGELFF,TGCAGCGTTGTCGGGGGGGCATTCGACACCGGGGAGCTGTTTTTT
TRBJ1-5,NA,NA,TRBV6-5,CASSRREDQPQHF,TGTGCCAGCAGTCGGAGGGAGGATCAGCCCCAGCATTTT
TRBJ2-5,NA,NA,TRBV18,CASSPGLEETQYF,TGTGCCAGCTCACCGGGGCTTGAGGAGACCCAGTACTTC
TRBJ1-1,NA,once,TRBV4-1,CASSQERGGLEAFF,TGCGCCAGCAGCCAAGAAAGGGGGGGCTTGGAAGCTTTCTTT
TRBJ2-7,TRBD2,NA,TRBV13,CASSAGLAGRDYEQYF,TGTGCCAGCAGCGCCGGACTAGCGGGACGGGACTACGAGCAGTACTTC
TRBJ1-1,TRBD1,NA,TRBV14,CASSRRQGLNTEAFF,TGTGCCAGCAGCCGACGACAGGGTCTGAACACTGAAGCTTTCTTT
TRBJ1-1,NA,NA,TRBV2,CASNWGEDTEAFF,TGTGCCAGCAACTGGGGCGAGGACACTGAAGCTTTCTTT
TRBJ1-1,NA,NA,TRBV27,CASSPTPAVGRLETFF,TGTGCCAGCAGTCCCACCCCCGCGGTGGGTAGACTAGAAACTTTCTTT
TRBJ1-2,TRBD1,NA,TRBV23-1,CASSQSAQGYGYTF,TGCGCCAGCAGTCAATCCGCACAGGGGTATGGCTACACCTTC
TRBJ1-5,NA,NA,TRBV21-1,CASRQGARGQPQHF,TGTGCCAGCAGGCAGGGGGCGAGAGGACAGCCCCAGCATTTT
TRBJ1-5,NA,NA,TRBV5-1,CASSPDGGGQPQHF,TGCGCCAGCAGCCCGGACGGAGGTGGGCAGCCCCAGCATTTT
TRBJ1-1,NA,NA,TRBV4-3,CASSWRTVNTEAFF,TGCGCCAGCAGCTGGCGGACAGTGAACACTGAAGCTTTCTTT
TRBJ1-4,NA,NA,TRBV6-5,CASSSRGGLNEKLFF,TGTGCCAGCAGTTCCCGGGGGGGGCTTAATGAAAAACTGTTTTTT
TRBJ1-1,NA,NA,TRBV7-6,CASREYRGITEAFF,TGTGCCAGCAGGGAATATCGGGGGATCACTGAAGCTTTCTTT
TRBJ2-5,NA,once,TRBV11-1,CASSLDRVQETQYF,TGTGCCAGCAGCTTAGACAGAGTCCAAGAGACCCAGTACTTC
TRBJ1-2,TRBD1,NA,TRBV5-1,CASEPGQEFSYGYTF,TGCGCCAGCGAACCAGGACAGGAGTTTAGTTATGGCTACACCTTC
TRBJ2-1,NA,NA,TRBV29-1,CSVRELITNEQFF,TGCAGCGTGAGGGAGCTAATTACCAATGAGCAGTTCTTC
TRBJ1-3,NA,NA,TRBV7-2,CASSPVTAGNTIYF,TGTGCCAGCAGCCCGGTCACGGCTGGAAACACCATATATTTT
TRBJ1-1,TRBD1,NA,TRBV9,CASSVGQGQGVNTEAFF,TGTGCCAGCAGCGTAGGGCAGGGACAGGGAGTGAACACTGAAGCTTTCTTT
TRBJ2-1,NA,NA,TRBV2,CASSEAAASGYYNEQFF,TGTGCCAGCAGTGAGGCGGCAGCTAGTGGCTACTACAATGAGCAGTTCTTC